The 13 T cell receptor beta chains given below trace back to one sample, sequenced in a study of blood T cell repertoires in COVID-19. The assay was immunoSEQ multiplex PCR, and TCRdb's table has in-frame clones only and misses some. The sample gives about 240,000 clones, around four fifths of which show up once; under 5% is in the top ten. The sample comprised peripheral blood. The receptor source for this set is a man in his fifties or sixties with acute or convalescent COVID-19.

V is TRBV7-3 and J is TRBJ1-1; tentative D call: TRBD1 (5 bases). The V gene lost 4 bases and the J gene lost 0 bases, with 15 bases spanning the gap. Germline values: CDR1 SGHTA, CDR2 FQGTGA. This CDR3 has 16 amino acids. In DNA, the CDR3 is TGTGCCAGCAGCTGGAGCCGACAGACAATGAACACTGAAGCTTTCTTT. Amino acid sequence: CASSWSRQTMNTEAFF.

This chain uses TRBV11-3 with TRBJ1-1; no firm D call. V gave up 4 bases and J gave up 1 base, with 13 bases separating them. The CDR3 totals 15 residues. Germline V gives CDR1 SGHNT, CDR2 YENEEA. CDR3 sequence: CASSSSIGQNTEAFF. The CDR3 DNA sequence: TGTGCCAGCAGCTCCTCGATTGGCCAGAACACTGAAGCTTTCTTT.

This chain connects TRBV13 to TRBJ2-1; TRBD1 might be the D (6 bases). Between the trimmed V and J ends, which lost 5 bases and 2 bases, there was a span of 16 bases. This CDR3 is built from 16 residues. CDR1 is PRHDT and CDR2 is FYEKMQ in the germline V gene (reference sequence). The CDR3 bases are TGTGCCAGCAGCACCCGGACAGTACAGACCTACAATGAGCAGTTCTTC. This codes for CASSTRTVQTYNEQFF.

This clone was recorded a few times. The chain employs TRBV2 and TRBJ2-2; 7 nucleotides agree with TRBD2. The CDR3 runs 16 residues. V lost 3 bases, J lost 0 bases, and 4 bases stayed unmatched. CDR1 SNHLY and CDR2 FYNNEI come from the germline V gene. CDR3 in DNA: TGTGCCAGCAGTGATAGCGGGTCCACGAACACCGGGGAGCTGTTTTTT. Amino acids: CASSDSGSTNTGELFF.

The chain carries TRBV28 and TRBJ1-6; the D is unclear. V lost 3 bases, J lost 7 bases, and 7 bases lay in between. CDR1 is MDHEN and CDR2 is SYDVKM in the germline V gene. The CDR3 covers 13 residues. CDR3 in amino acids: CASSFWANSPLHF. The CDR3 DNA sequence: TGTGCCAGCAGTTTTTGGGCCAATTCACCCCTCCACTTT. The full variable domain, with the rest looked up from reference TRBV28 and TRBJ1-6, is DVKVTQSSRYLVKRTGEKVFLECVQDMDHENMFWYRQDPGLGLRLIYFSYDVKMKEKGDIPEGYSVSREKKERFSLILESASTNQTSMYLCASSFWANSPLHFGNGTRLTVT.

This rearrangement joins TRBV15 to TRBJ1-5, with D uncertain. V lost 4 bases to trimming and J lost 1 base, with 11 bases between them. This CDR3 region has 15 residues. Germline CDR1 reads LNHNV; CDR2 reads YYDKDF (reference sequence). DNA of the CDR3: TGTGCCACCAGCATAGAAAGAGGGAGCAATCAGCCCCAGCATTTT. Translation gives CATSIERGSNQPQHF.

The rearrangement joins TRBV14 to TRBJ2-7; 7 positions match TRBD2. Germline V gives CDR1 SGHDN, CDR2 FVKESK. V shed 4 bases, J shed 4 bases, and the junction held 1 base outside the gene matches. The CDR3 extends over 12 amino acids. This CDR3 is CASSRGSYEQYF. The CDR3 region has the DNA TGTGCCAGCAGCCGCGGGAGTTACGAGCAGTACTTC.

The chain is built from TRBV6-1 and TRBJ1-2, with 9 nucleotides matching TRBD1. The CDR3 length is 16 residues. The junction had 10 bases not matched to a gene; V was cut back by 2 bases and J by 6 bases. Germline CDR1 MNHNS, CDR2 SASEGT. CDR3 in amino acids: CASSEQEGQGSDGYTF. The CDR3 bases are TGTGCCAGCAGTGAACAGGAGGGACAGGGAAGTGATGGCTACACCTTC.

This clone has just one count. Written as DNA, the CDR3 is TGTGCCAGCAGCCTTAGTGGGATGGTAGCGTCCCTCGAGCAGTACTTC. This codes for CASSLSGMVASLEQYF. This sequence joins TRBV11-2 and TRBJ2-7, with D perhaps matching TRBD2 (5 bases). Germline V gives CDR1 SGHAT, CDR2 FQNNGV. V was clipped by 5 bases and J by 6 bases, with 23 bases between them. The CDR3 has 16 residues.

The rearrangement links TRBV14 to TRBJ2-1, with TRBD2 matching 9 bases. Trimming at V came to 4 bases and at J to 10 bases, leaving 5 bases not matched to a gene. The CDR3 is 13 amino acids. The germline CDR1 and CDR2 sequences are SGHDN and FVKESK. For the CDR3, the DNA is TGTGCCAGCAGCCGGACTAGCGTGGGAGAGCAGTTCTTC. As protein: CASSRTSVGEQFF.

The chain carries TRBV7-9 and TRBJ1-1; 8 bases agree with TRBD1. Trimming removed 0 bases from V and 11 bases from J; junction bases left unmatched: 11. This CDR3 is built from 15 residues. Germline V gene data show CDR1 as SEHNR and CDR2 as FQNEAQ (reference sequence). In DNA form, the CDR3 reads TGTGCCAGCAGCTTAGCGTTGGAACAGGGGGATCTGGCTTTCTTT. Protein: CASSLALEQGDLAFF.

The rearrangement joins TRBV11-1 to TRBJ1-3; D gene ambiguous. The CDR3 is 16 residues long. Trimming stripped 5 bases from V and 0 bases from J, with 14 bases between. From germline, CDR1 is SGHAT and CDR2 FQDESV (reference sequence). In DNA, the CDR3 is TGTGCCAGCAGCAGCAGCGGCGGTTACTCTGGAAACACCATATATTTT. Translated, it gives CASSSSGGYSGNTIYF.

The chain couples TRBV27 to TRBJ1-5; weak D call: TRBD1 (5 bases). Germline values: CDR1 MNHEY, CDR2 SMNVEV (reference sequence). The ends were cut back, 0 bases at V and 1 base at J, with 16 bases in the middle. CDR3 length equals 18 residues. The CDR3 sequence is CASSLSMPQGASNQPQHF. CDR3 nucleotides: TGTGCCAGCAGTTTATCGATGCCCCAGGGTGCAAGCAATCAGCCCCAGCATTTT.